The T cell receptor (beta chain) under discussion was sequenced for a study of regulatory T cells in long-lasting Graves disease. Arm-PCR of CDR3 regions and iRepertoire HTBI primers were the basis on which TCR beta libraries were built. TCRdb fed the multiplex PCR reads into MiXCR, producing one record per CDR3 protein. The sample holds over 500,000 distinct CDR3 sequences, about 16% seen once. J lost 1 base, V lost 6 bases, and 11 bases had no gene match. The length of the CDR3 is 18 residues. Germline V gene lookup returns CDR1 MDHEN and CDR2 SYDVKM. The time point denotes: newly diagnosed GD, antithyroid drugs for less than 3 months. Generation of the TCR library employed RNA extracted from PBMCs. The authors drew 9 to 10 milliliters of peripheral blood into EDTA tubes. This clonotype was seen repeatedly, ten times or more. These records were also assigned to another study, of T cells in Graves' hyperthyroidism and ophthalmopathy.

The V gene is TRBV28, the J gene TRBJ2-3, with 12 bases aligning to TRBD1. The clonotype originates from a woman in her twenties or thirties with Graves disease. Specimen: peripheral blood mononuclear cells (PBMCs), collected at new diagnosis, from a patient treated with antithyroid drugs. In DNA, the CDR3 is TGTGCCAGCAGCGCGACGGGACAGGGGGCGTTGGGCACAGATACGCAGTATTTT. This encodes CASSATGQGALGTDTQYF.